The following is a T cell receptor (beta chain) sequence with its context. The source of the sample is a study of technical replicates of blood from several donors. V dropped 5 bases and J dropped 0; count of bases not matched to a gene: 6. Germline CDR1 is MNHEY and CDR2 is SMNVEV (reference sequence). This CDR3 contains 16 residues. The method was immunoSEQ multiplex PCR; TCRdb's version includes in-frame clones alone and lacks a portion of them. The sample yields about 75,000 clones, approximately 96% seen once. The V and J genes are TRBV27 and TRBJ2-3; 9 bases are shared with TRBD2. This clonotype was sampled from a human donor in good health. The sample taken for sequencing was T cells isolated from PBMCs. CDR3 loop: CASSLGLAYSTDTQYF. In DNA, the CDR3 is TGTGCCAGCAGTCTTGGACTAGCGTATAGCACAGATACGCAGTATTTT.